Included here is one T cell receptor (beta chain) sequence, with context. No antigen is known for it. The germline V gene encodes CDR1 MNHNS and CDR2 SASEGT. The CDR3 has 15 amino acids. The V end was cut by 6 bases, the J end by 2 bases, with 14 bases between. The data stem from a study of response to subunit inactivated influenza vaccine. The study, taken as a whole, reports: Few additional T cells are recruited per seasonal influenza vaccination, authors suggested.

One entry per CDR3 protein results from TCRdb running MiXCR on the RT-PCR reads. The sample contains just under 250,000 distinct CDR3 sequences, 12% of which appear only once. The V and J genes are TRBV6-1 and TRBJ1-5; D unresolved. The clonotype comes from a man aged 50-59 years who received an inactivated influenza vaccine. The sequencing here drew on non-naive T cells sorted from PBMCs, taken about 14 days before vaccination. DNA of the CDR3: TGTGCCAGCAGGACCTCAACCGGGGGCAATCAGCCCCAGCATTTT. This encodes CASRTSTGGNQPQHF.